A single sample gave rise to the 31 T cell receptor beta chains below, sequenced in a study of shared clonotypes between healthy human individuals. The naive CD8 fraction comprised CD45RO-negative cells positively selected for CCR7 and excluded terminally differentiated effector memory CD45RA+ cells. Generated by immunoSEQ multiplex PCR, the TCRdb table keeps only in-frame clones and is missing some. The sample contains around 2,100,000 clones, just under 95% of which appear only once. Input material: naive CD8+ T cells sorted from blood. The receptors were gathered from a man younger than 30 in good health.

The DNA for the CDR3 is TGTGCCAGCAGTTCCCCCCCCCACCGCAATGAGCAGTTCTTC. Residues: CASSSPPHRNEQFF. The V gene is TRBV28, the J gene TRBJ2-1; no reliable D call. This CDR3 region has 14 residues. V lost 4 bases, J lost 6 bases, and 13 bases lay in between. Germline CDR1 reads MDHEN; CDR2 reads SYDVKM.

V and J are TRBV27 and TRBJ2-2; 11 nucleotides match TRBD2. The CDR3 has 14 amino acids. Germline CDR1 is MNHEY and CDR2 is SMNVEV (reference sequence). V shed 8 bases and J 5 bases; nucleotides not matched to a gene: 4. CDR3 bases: TGTGCCAGCTCACTAGCGGGGGTTACCGGGGAGCTGTTTTTT. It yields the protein CASSLAGVTGELFF.

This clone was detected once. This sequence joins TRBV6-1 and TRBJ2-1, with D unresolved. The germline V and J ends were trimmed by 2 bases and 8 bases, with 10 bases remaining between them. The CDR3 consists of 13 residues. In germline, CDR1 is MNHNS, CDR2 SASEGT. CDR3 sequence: CASSESKRYEQFF. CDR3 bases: TGTGCCAGCAGTGAATCAAAGCGTTATGAGCAGTTCTTC.

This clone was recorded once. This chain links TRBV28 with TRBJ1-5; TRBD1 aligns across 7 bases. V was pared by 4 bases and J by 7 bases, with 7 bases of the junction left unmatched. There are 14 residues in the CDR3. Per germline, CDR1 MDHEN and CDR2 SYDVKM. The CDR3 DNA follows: TGTGCCAGCAGTTCCACAGGGGAAGGCCAGCCCCAGCATTTT. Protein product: CASSSTGEGQPQHF.

DNA of the CDR3: TGTGCCAGCAGTTCCCAGGTATTTTCGAACACCGGGGAGCTGTTTTTT. Protein sequence: CASSSQVFSNTGELFF. This chain connects TRBV6-6 to TRBJ2-2; no firm D call. V lost 4 bases, J lost 0 bases, and 12 bases lay in between. CDR1 and CDR2 (germline): MNHNY, SVGAGI (reference sequence). There are 16 residues in the CDR3.

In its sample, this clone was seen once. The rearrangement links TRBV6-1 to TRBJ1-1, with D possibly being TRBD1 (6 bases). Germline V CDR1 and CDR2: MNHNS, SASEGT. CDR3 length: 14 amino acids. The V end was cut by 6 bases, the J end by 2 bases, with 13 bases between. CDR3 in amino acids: CASSRLTGNTEAFF. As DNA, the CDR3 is TGTGCCAGCAGCCGACTGACAGGTAACACTGAAGCTTTCTTT.

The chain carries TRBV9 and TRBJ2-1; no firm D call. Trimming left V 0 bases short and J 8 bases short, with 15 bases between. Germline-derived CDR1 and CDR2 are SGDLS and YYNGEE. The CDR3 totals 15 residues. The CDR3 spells CASSVEYGEDDEQFF. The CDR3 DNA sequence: TGTGCCAGCAGCGTAGAATACGGTGAAGATGATGAGCAGTTCTTC.

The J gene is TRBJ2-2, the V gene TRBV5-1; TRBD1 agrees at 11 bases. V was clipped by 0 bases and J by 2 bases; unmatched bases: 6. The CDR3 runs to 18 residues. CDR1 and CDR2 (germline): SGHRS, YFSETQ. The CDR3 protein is CASSLEGTGGFNTGELFF. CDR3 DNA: TGCGCCAGCAGCTTGGAGGGGACAGGGGGTTTTAACACCGGGGAGCTGTTTTTT.

The CDR3 coding sequence is TGTGCCAGCAGTACCGTACGACAGGGAAGCTATGGCTACACCTTC. It codes for CASSTVRQGSYGYTF. The V and J genes are TRBV6-6 and TRBJ1-2; 7 positions match TRBD1. V dropped 5 bases and J dropped 4; count of bases not matched to a gene: 10. CDR1 is MNHNY and CDR2 is SVGAGI in the germline V gene (reference sequence). The CDR3 loop spans 15 amino acids.

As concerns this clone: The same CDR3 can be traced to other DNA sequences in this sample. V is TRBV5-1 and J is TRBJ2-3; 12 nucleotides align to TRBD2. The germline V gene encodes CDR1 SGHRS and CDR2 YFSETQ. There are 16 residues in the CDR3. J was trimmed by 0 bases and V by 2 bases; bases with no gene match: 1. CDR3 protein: CASSLGLAGSTDTQYF. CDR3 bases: TGCGCCAGCAGCTTAGGACTAGCGGGAAGCACAGATACGCAGTATTTT.

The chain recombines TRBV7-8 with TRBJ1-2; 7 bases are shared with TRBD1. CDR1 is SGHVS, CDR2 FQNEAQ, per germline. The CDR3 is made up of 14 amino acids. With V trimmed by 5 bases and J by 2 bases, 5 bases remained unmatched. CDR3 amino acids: CASSHRDRNYGYTF. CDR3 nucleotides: TGTGCCAGCAGCCACCGGGACAGAAACTATGGCTACACCTTC.

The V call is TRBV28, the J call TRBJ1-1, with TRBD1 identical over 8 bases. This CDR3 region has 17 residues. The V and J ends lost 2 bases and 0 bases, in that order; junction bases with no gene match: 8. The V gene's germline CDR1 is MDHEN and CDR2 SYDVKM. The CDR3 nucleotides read TGTGCCAGCAGTTTACCGGGACAGGATTACATGAACACTGAAGCTTTCTTT. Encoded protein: CASSLPGQDYMNTEAFF.

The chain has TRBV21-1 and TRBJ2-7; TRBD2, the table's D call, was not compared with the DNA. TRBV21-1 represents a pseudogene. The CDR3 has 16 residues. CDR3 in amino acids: CASSKVERLSSYEQYF. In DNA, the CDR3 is TGTGCCAGCAGCAAAGTGGAGCGTCTCTCCTCCTACGAGCAGTACTTC.

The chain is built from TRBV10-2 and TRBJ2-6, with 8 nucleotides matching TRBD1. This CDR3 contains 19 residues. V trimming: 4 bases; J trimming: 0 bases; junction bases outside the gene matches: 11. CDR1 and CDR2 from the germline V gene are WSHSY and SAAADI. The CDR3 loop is CASSGFQGAKTSGANVLTF. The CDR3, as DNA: TGCGCCAGCAGTGGGTTCCAGGGGGCCAAAACCTCTGGGGCCAACGTCCTGACTTTC.

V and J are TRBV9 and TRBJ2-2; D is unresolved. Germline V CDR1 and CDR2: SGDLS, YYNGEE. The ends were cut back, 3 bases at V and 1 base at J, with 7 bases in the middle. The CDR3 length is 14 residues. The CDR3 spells CASSAHMNTGELFF. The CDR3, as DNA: TGTGCCAGCAGCGCCCACATGAACACCGGGGAGCTGTTTTTT.

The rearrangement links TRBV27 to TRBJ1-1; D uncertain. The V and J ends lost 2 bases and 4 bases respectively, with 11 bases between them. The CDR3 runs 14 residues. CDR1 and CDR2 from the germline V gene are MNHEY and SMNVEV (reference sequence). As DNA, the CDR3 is TGTGCCAGCAGTTTACTGGTCTTGGGCACTGAAGCTTTCTTT. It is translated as CASSLLVLGTEAFF.

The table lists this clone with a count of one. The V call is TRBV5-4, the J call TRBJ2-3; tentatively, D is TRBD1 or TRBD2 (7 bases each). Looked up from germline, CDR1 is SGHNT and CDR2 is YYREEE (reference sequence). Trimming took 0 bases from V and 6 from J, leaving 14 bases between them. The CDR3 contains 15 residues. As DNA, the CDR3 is TGTGCCAGCAGCTTGGCAGGGGGGGTAATGGATACGCAGTATTTT. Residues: CASSLAGGVMDTQYF.

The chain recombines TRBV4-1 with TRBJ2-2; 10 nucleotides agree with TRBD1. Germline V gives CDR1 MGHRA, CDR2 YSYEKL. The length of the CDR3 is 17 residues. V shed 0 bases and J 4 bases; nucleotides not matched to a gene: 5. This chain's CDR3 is CASSQDDGTGATGELFF. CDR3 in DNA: TGCGCCAGCAGCCAAGATGATGGGACAGGGGCCACCGGGGAGCTGTTTTTT.

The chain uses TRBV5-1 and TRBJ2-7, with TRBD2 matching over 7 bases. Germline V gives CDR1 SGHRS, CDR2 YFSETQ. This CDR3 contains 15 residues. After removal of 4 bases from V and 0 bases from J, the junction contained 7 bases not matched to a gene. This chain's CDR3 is CASSGGVPSSYEQYF. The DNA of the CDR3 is TGCGCCAGCAGCGGGGGGGTCCCTAGCTCCTACGAGCAGTACTTC. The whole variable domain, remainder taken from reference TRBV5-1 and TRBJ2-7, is KAGVTQTPRYLIKTRGQQVTLSCSPISGHRSVSWYQQTPGQGLQFLFEYFSETQRNKGNFPGRFSGRQFSNSRSEMNVSTLELGDSALYLCASSGGVPSSYEQYFGPGTRLTVT.

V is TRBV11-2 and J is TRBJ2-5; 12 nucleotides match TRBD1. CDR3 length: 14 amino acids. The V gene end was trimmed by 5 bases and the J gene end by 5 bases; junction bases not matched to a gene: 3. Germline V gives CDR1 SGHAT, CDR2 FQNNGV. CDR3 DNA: TGTGCCAGCAGCCGGGACAGGGGGCGGGAGACCCAGTACTTC. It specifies CASSRDRGRETQYF.

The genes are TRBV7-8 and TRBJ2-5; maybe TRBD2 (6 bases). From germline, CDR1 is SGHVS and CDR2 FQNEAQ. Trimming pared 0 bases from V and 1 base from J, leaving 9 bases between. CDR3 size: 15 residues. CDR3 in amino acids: CASSLAGLLQETQYF. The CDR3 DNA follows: TGTGCCAGCAGCTTAGCGGGACTTCTCCAAGAGACCCAGTACTTC. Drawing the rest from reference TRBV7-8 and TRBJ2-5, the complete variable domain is GAGVSQSPRYKVAKRGQDVALRCDPISGHVSLFWYQQALGQGPEFLTYFQNEAQLDKSGLPSDRFFAERPEGSVSTLKIQRTQQEDSAVYLCASSLAGLLQETQYFGPGTRLLVL.

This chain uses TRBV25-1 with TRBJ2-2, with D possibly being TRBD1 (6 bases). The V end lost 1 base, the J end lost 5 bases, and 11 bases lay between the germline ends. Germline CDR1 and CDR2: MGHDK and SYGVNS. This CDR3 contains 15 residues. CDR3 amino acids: CASSESGTTTGELFF. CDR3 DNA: TGTGCCAGCAGTGAATCAGGGACAACTACCGGGGAGCTGTTTTTT.

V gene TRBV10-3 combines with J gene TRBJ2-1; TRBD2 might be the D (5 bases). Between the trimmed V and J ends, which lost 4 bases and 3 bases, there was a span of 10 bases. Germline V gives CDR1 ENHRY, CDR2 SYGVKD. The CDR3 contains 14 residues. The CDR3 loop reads CAISASGDYNEQFF. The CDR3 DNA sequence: TGTGCCATCAGTGCCAGCGGCGACTACAATGAGCAGTTCTTC.

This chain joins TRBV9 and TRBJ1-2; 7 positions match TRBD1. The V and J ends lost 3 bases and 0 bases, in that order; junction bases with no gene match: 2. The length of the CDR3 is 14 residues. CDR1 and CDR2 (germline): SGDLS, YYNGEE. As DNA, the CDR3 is TGTGCCAGCAGCGGGGACAGCTCTAACTATGGCTACACCTTC. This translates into CASSGDSSNYGYTF.

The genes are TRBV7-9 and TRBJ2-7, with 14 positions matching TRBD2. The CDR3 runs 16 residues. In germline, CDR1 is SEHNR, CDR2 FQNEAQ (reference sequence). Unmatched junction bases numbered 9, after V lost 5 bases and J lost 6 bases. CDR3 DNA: TGTGCCAGCAGCGGGGGACTAGCGGGAGTCTTGAGCGAGCAGTACTTC. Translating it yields CASSGGLAGVLSEQYF.

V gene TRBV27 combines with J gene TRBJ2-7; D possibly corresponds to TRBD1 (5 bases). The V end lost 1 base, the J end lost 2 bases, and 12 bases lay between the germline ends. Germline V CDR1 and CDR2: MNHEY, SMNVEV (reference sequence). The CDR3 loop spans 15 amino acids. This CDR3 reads CASSLFQGPPYEQYF. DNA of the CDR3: TGTGCCAGCAGTTTATTTCAGGGCCCCCCCTACGAGCAGTACTTC.

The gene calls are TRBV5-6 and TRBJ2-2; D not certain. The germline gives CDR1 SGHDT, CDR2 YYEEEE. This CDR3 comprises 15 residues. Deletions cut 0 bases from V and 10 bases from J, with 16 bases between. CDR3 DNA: TGTGCCAGCAGCTTGGAACTTCGACAAAACGCGGAGCTGTTTTTT. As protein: CASSLELRQNAELFF.

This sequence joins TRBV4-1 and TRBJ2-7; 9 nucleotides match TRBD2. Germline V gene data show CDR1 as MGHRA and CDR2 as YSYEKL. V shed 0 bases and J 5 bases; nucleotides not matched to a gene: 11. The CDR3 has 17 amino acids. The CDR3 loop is CASSQDLEAGGAHEQYF. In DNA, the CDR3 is TGCGCCAGCAGCCAAGACCTCGAAGCGGGAGGTGCGCACGAGCAGTACTTC.

For the CDR3, the DNA is TGTGCCAGCAGCACACCTTGGGGGGGACTAGAGACTCACACAGATACGCAGTATTTT. Translation: CASSTPWGGLETHTDTQYF. The chain links TRBV7-9 to TRBJ2-3, with 8 positions matching TRBD2. The CDR3 consists of 19 residues. Germline CDR1 SEHNR, CDR2 FQNEAQ (reference sequence). V gave up 5 bases and J gave up 2 bases; unmatched junction bases: 18.

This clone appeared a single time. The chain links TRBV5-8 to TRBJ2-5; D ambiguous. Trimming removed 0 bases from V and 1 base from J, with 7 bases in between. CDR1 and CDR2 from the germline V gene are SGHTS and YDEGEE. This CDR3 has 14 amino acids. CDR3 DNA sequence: TGTGCCAGCAGCTTGGGGTCAGGCCAAGAGACCCAGTACTTC. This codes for CASSLGSGQETQYF.

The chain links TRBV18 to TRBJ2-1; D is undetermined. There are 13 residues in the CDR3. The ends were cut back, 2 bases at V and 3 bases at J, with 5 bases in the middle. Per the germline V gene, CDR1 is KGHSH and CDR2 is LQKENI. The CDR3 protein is CASSPFDYNEQFF. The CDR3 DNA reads TGTGCCAGCTCACCATTTGACTACAATGAGCAGTTCTTC.